This TCR beta chain was recorded in a study of response to subunit inactivated influenza vaccine. Overall study findings and caveats: Authors proposed each seasonal influenza vaccination draws in few new T cells.

This clonotype appeared a few times. Its matching antigen is unknown. Each CDR3 protein gets one entry after TCRdb re-called the RT-PCR reads with MiXCR. The sample includes some 480,000 distinct CDR3 sequences, about 10% seen only once; the top ten take around 12%. Looked up from germline, CDR1 is KGHSH and CDR2 is LQKENI. CDR3 size: 13 residues. V lost 3 bases, J lost 1 base, and 7 bases lay in between. The receptor comes from a man aged 50-60 years who received an inactivated influenza vaccine. This specimen was PBMCs from blood, taken more than 35 days after vaccination. The genes are TRBV18 and TRBJ2-7, with D uncertain. The CDR3 DNA reads as TGTGCCAGCTCACCTTCACAGTCCTACGAGCAGTACTTC. It codes for CASSPSQSYEQYF.